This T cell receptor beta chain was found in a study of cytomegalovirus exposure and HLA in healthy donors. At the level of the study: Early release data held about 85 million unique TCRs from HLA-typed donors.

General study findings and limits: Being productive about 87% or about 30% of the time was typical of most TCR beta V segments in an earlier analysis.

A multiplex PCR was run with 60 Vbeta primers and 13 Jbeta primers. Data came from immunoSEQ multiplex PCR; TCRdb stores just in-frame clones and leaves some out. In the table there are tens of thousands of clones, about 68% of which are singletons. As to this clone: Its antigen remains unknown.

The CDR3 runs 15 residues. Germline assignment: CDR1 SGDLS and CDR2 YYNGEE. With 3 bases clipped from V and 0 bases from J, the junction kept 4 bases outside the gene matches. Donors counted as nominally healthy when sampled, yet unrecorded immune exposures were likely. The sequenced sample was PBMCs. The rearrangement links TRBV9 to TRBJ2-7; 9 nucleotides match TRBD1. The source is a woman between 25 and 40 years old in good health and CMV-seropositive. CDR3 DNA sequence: TGTGCCAGCAGCGAGGGACAGGGAAGCTCCTACGAGCAGTACTTC. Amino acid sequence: CASSEGQGSSYEQYF. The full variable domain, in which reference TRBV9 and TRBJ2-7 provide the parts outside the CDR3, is DSGVTQTPKHLITATGQRVTLRCSPRSGDLSVYWYQQSLDQGLQFLIQYYNGEERAKGNILERFSAQQFPDLHSELNLSSLELGDSALYFCASSEGQGSSYEQYFGPGTRLTVT.